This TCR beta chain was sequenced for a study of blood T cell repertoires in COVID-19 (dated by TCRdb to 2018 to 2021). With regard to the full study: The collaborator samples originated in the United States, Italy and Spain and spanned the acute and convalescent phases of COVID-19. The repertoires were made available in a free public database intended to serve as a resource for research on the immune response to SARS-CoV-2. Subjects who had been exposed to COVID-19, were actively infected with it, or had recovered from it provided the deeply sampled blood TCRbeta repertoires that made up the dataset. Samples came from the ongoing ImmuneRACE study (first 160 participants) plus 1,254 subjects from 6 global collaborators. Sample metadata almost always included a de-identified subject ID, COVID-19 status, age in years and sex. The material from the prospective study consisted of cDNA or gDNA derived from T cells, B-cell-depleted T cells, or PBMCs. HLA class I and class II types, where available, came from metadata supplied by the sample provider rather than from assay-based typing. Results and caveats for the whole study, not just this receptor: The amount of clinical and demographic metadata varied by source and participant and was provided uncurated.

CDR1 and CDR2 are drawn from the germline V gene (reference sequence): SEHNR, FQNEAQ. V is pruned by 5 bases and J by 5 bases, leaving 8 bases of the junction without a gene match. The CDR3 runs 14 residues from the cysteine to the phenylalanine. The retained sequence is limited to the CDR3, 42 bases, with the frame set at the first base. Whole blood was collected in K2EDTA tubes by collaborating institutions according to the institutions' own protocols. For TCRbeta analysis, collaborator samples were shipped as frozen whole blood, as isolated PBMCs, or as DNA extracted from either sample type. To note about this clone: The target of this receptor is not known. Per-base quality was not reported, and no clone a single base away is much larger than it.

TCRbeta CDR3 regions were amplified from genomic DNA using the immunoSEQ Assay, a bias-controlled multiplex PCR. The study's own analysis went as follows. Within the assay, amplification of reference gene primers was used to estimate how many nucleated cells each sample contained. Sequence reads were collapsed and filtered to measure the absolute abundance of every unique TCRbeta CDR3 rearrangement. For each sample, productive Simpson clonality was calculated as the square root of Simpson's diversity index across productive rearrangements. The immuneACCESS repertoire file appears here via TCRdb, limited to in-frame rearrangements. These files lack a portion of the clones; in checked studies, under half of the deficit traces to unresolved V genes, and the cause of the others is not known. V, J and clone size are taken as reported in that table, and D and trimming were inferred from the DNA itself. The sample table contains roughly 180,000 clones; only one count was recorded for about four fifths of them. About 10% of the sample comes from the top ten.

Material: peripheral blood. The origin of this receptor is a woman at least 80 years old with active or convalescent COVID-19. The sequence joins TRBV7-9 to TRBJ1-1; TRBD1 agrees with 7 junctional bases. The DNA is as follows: TGTGCCAGCAGCCGACAGGGAGGTTCGACTGAAGCTTTCTTT. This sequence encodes CASSRQGGSTEAFF.